These 22 T cell receptor beta chains were sequenced from one sample in a study of T cell repertoires in cytomegalovirus infection. Via MiXCR, TCRdb re-called the reads, giving one row per CDR3 protein. The sample carries about 300,000 distinct CDR3 sequences, about 9.1% recorded once. Sample: PBMCs. The receptors come from a human donor in good health (CMV status not recorded). Some clones in this sample may be carry-over from other donors' samples.

This clonotype was counted many times. The CDR3 nucleotides are TGTGCCAGCAGTTACGAAAACGGGCGGCGGAAACTGTTTTTT. Translating gives CASSYENGRRKLFF. The chain combines TRBV6-2 or TRBV6-3 with TRBJ1-4; no clear D gene. Germline-derived CDR1 and CDR2 are MNHEY and SVGEGT. Trimming left V 2 bases short and J 11 bases short, with 15 bases between. The CDR3 runs 14 residues.

This clonotype was detected ten times or more. The chain carries TRBV29-1 and TRBJ2-1; 9 bases line up with TRBD1. Germline CDR1 is SQVTM and CDR2 is ANQGSEA. There are 16 residues in the CDR3. Unmatched junction bases numbered 10, after V lost 6 bases and J lost 1 base. CDR3 region: CSVHAPGQGSYNEQFF. The CDR3 region has the DNA TGCAGCGTCCACGCTCCGGGACAGGGTTCCTACAATGAGCAGTTCTTC.

Many counts were recorded for this clonotype. V is TRBV7-7 and J is TRBJ2-6; 10 positions match TRBD2. Germline CDR1 is SSHAT and CDR2 is FNYEAQ (reference sequence). The length of the CDR3 is 15 residues. The CDR3 loop reads CASGGTSSGANVLTF. Here the CDR3 DNA reads TGTGCTAGCGGGGGGACTAGCTCTGGGGCCAACGTCCTGACTTTC.

The chain couples TRBV28 to TRBJ1-1; the D gene is possibly TRBD1 (6 bases). CDR1 MDHEN and CDR2 SYDVKM come from the germline V gene. The CDR3 has 17 residues. V was pared by 8 bases and J by 0 bases, with 22 bases between. DNA of the CDR3: TGTGCCAGCCGTACAAGGAGGACAGTATTTGTGAACACTGAAGCTTTCTTT. Its protein product is CASRTRRTVFVNTEAFF.

This clonotype appeared many times. The chain links TRBV2 to TRBJ1-1; no reliable D call. The CDR3 contains 15 residues. Trimming removed 3 bases at V and 4 bases at J, with 15 bases between. Germline CDR1 SNHLY, CDR2 FYNNEI. The CDR3 here is CASSDDESVVTEAFF. DNA for the CDR3: TGTGCCAGCAGTGATGATGAGTCGGTGGTCACTGAAGCTTTCTTT.

This clonotype was detected ten times or more. This CDR3 is CASSLTGPKNTGELFF. In DNA, the CDR3 is TGCGCCAGCAGCTTAACGGGTCCTAAGAACACCGGGGAGCTGTTTTTT. The chain joins TRBV5-1 to TRBJ2-2; D gene unclear. The germline V gene encodes CDR1 SGHRS and CDR2 YFSETQ. Trimming cost V 2 bases and J 1 base, with 12 bases left between them. The CDR3 is 16 amino acids. The full variable domain, rest sourced from reference TRBV5-1 and TRBJ2-2, is KAGVTQTPRYLIKTRGQQVTLSCSPISGHRSVSWYQQTPGQGLQFLFEYFSETQRNKGNFPGRFSGRQFSNSRSEMNVSTLELGDSALYLCASSLTGPKNTGELFFGEGSRLTVL.

At least ten counts were recorded for this clonotype. The V gene is TRBV6-6, the J gene TRBJ2-7; TRBD1 matches 8 bases. Germline CDR1 and CDR2: MNHNY and SVGAGI (reference sequence). The length of the CDR3 is 17 residues. V gave up 0 bases and J gave up 0 bases; unmatched junction bases: 7. The CDR3 protein is CASSYSGGQGSSYEQYV. CDR3 nucleotides: TGTGCCAGCAGTTACTCGGGCGGACAGGGCAGCTCCTACGAGCAGTACGTC.

This clonotype was recorded many times. The chain combines TRBV2 with TRBJ1-5, with D hard to call. The CDR3 contains 14 residues. V lost 4 bases and J lost 3, with 10 bases in between. Germline assignment: CDR1 SNHLY and CDR2 FYNNEI. CDR3 sequence reads: CASSGARNNQPQHF. The CDR3 nucleotides read TGTGCCAGCAGTGGCGCTCGGAACAATCAGCCCCAGCATTTT.

This clonotype was detected many times. The chain is built from TRBV28 and TRBJ2-7; D gene ambiguous. V was clipped by 4 bases and J by 2 bases, with 15 bases between them. CDR3 size: 15 residues. Germline V gives CDR1 MDHEN, CDR2 SYDVKM. CDR3 amino acids: CASSSPPGRPYEQYV. The CDR3 nucleotides read TGTGCCAGCAGTTCCCCTCCGGGTAGGCCCTACGAGCAGTACGTC.

At least ten counts were recorded for this clonotype. This chain connects TRBV20-1 to TRBJ2-1; possible D gene TRBD1, 5 bases. The ends were cut back, 5 bases at V and 5 bases at J, with 7 bases in the middle. The CDR3 is made up of 11 amino acids. The V gene's germline CDR1 is DFQATT and CDR2 SNEGSKA (reference sequence). The CDR3 coding sequence is TGCAGTGCTGACAGCCACAATGAGCAGTTCTTC. This sequence encodes CSADSHNEQFF.

This clonotype was observed at least ten times. V is TRBV7-9 and J is TRBJ1-5, with unresolved D. This CDR3 region has 13 residues. Looked up from germline, CDR1 is SEHNR and CDR2 is FQNEAQ (reference sequence). Trimming removed 5 bases from V and 0 bases from J, with 5 bases in between. CDR3: CASSTYSNQPQHF. CDR3 in DNA: TGTGCCAGCAGCACCTATAGCAATCAGCCCCAGCATTTT.

This clonotype was observed at least ten times. The CDR3 region has the DNA TGTGCCAGCAGCTTGGGGGTTACGGCTGGAAACACCATATATTTT. It specifies CASSLGVTAGNTIYF. The chain recombines TRBV7-2 with TRBJ1-3, with a tentative D call TRBD1 (5 bases). CDR1 SGHTA and CDR2 FQGNSA come from the germline V gene. The CDR3 runs 15 residues. Trimming took 3 bases from V and 2 from J, leaving 11 bases between them.

This clonotype was counted only a few times. This rearrangement joins TRBV29-1 to TRBJ1-6, with D unclear. Germline lookup yields CDR1 SQVTM and CDR2 ANQGSEA. The CDR3 has 11 residues. V gave up 1 base and J gave up 13 bases, with 8 bases separating them. The CDR3 reads CSVEGPSPLHF. DNA for the CDR3: TGCAGCGTTGAAGGTCCAAGTCCCCTCCACTTT.

This clonotype was picked up a small number of times. The chain uses TRBV12-3 or TRBV12-4 and TRBJ1-4, with TRBD1 as a possible D gene (6 bases). The V and J ends lost 7 bases and 3 bases respectively, with 9 bases between them. This CDR3 comprises 13 residues. Here the CDR3 reads CASKRGANEKLFF. CDR3 DNA: TGTGCCAGCAAGAGGGGGGCTAATGAAAAACTGTTTTTT.

This chain joins TRBV12-3 or TRBV12-4 and TRBJ1-5; TRBD1 might be the D (5 bases). The germline V and J ends were trimmed by 2 bases and 0 bases, with 17 bases remaining between them. CDR3 size: 18 residues. The CDR3 is CASSLYPGLKSSNQPQHF. For the CDR3, the DNA is TGTGCCAGCAGTTTATACCCAGGGTTAAAGAGTAGCAATCAGCCCCAGCATTTT.

The chain uses TRBV29-1 and TRBJ1-5; 10 positions agree with TRBD1. The CDR3 contains 15 residues. Germline values: CDR1 SQVTM, CDR2 ANQGSEA. J gave up 7 bases and V 6 bases, and 12 bases lay outside the gene matches. The DNA of the CDR3 is TGCAGCGTCCCTGACGGACAGGGGGTCTGGCAGCCCCAGCATTTT. Protein sequence: CSVPDGQGVWQPQHF.

Ten or more counts support this clonotype. The chain employs TRBV7-2 and TRBJ2-2; the D is unclear. This CDR3 is 14 amino acids long. The germline gives CDR1 SGHTA, CDR2 FQGNSA. Trimming left V 3 bases short and J 1 base short, with 6 bases between. CDR3 protein: CASSLQGNTGELFF. As DNA, the CDR3 is TGTGCCAGCAGCTTGCAAGGGAACACCGGGGAGCTGTTTTTT.

This clonotype was seen many times. The CDR3 sequence is CASSTRNQPQHF. The CDR3 nucleotides are TGTGCCAGCAGTACCCGCAATCAGCCCCAGCATTTT. V is TRBV6-2 or TRBV6-3 and J is TRBJ1-5; D is uncertain. Between the trimmed V and J ends, which lost 5 bases and 2 bases, there was a span of 4 bases. The germline gives CDR1 MNHEY, CDR2 SVGEGT. The CDR3 length is 12 residues.

This clonotype was observed at least ten times. The chain uses TRBV7-9 and TRBJ1-2; D is undetermined. This CDR3 comprises 15 residues. Per the germline V gene, CDR1 is SEHNR and CDR2 is FQNEAQ (reference sequence). Trimming cost V 4 bases and J 4 bases, with 16 bases left between them. CDR3 sequence: CASSSPHVFGYGYTF. The CDR3 DNA follows: TGTGCCAGCAGCTCCCCCCATGTCTTCGGCTATGGCTACACCTTC.

V gene TRBV24-1 combines with J gene TRBJ2-1; D unresolved. Per the germline V gene, CDR1 is KGHDR and CDR2 is SFDVKD. Trimming stripped 10 bases from V and 2 bases from J, with 8 bases between. CDR3 size: 12 residues. The CDR3 spells CATAGAYNEQFF. CDR3 nucleotides: TGTGCCACGGCCGGTGCCTACAATGAGCAGTTCTTC.

The chain combines TRBV2 with TRBJ2-1, with unresolved D. The CDR3 runs 9 residues. In germline, CDR1 is SNHLY, CDR2 FYNNEI. V was trimmed by 7 bases and J by 7 bases, leaving 2 bases between them. The CDR3 protein is CASNNEQFF. Written as DNA, the CDR3 is TGTGCCAGCAATAATGAGCAGTTCTTC. The full variable domain, with the rest looked up from reference TRBV2 and TRBJ2-1, is EPEVTQTPSHQVTQMGQEVILRCVPISNHLYFYWYRQILGQKVEFLVSFYNNEISEKSEIFDDQFSVERPDGSNFTLKIRSTKLEDSAMYFCASNNEQFFGPGTRLTVL.

Many counts were recorded for this clonotype. The chain links TRBV14 to TRBJ1-1; TRBD1 matches at 11 bases. Per germline, CDR1 SGHDN and CDR2 FVKESK. The CDR3 spans 13 residues. The J segment lost 5 bases and the V segment lost 10 bases, leaving 6 bases of the junction unmatched. In DNA form, the CDR3 reads TGTGCCACCGGACAGGGGGCTGGTACTGAAGCTTTCTTT. Translation: CATGQGAGTEAFF.